Below, 20 T cell receptor beta chains from the same sample are listed, as sequenced in a study of T cell responses to AZD1222 COVID-19 vaccine. TCRdb's copy holds only in-frame clones and misses some; the assay was immunoSEQ multiplex PCR. The data hold approximately 190,000 clones, with approximately 91% observed a single time. The sample here was peripheral blood, taken on day 0 of AZD1222 vaccination. All receptors come from an adult in good health.

This sequence joins TRBV11-3 and TRBJ2-5; 12 bases map to TRBD2. The germline V gene encodes CDR1 SGHNT and CDR2 YENEEA. V dropped 3 bases and J dropped 5; count of bases not matched to a gene: 7. This CDR3 is built from 16 residues. CDR3 sequence (DNA): TGTGCCAGCAGCTTGACTAGCGGGGGACTGGGGGAGACCCAGTACTTC. Translation gives CASSLTSGGLGETQYF. The full variable domain, rest sourced from reference TRBV11-3 and TRBJ2-5, is EAGVVQSPRYKIIEKKQPVAFWCNPISGHNTLYWYLQNLGQGPELLIRYENEEAVDDSQLPKDRFSAERLKGVDSTLKIQPAELGDSAVYLCASSLTSGGLGETQYFGPGTRLLVL.

This chain joins TRBV3-1 (or the pseudogene TRBV3-2) and TRBJ2-1, with 12 bases identical to TRBD2. J was trimmed by 4 bases and V by 0 bases; bases with no gene match: 4. The CDR3 length is 17 residues. Germline values: CDR1 LGHDT, CDR2 YNNKEL (reference sequence). In DNA form, the CDR3 reads TGTGCCAGCAGCCAAGACCCTAGCGGGGGGGAATACAATGAGCAGTTCTTC. As protein: CASSQDPSGGEYNEQFF.

This rearrangement joins TRBV7-6 to TRBJ2-7, with 10 bases aligning to TRBD1. From germline, CDR1 is SGHVS and CDR2 FNYEAQ. The CDR3 is 17 residues long. V trimming: 4 bases; J trimming: 5 bases; junction bases outside the gene matches: 14. CDR3 residues: CASSSIDRGLPADEQYF. Here the CDR3 DNA reads TGTGCCAGCAGCTCTATAGACAGGGGGCTACCGGCGGACGAGCAGTACTTC.

The rearrangement uses TRBV18 and TRBJ1-3; 8 bases are shared with TRBD1. The CDR3 extends over 16 amino acids. The junction had 7 bases not matched to a gene; V was cut back by 3 bases and J by 3 bases. Germline-derived CDR1 and CDR2 are KGHSH and LQKENI. The CDR3 coding sequence is TGTGCCAGCTCACCGGACAGGGTACGGTTTGGAAACACCATATATTTT. Translation: CASSPDRVRFGNTIYF.

The gene calls are TRBV12-3 or TRBV12-4 and TRBJ1-5; D is ambiguous. The length of the CDR3 is 12 residues. Trimming shortened V by 2 bases and J by 12 bases, and 11 bases separated the two germline ends. The CDR3 loop reads CASSLSYQGQHF. The DNA for the CDR3 is TGTGCCAGCAGTTTATCCTACCAAGGCCAGCATTTT.

The V call is TRBV19, the J call TRBJ2-1; 8 nucleotides match TRBD2. V shed 7 bases and J 12 bases; nucleotides not matched to a gene: 14. The V gene's germline CDR1 is LNHDA and CDR2 SQIVND (reference sequence). The CDR3 runs 14 residues. This chain's CDR3 is CASIDTSGGRRQFF. The CDR3 DNA follows: TGTGCCAGTATCGATACTAGCGGCGGACGACGGCAGTTCTTC.

The sample holds one count of this clone. The V and J genes are TRBV7-9 and TRBJ1-2; no reliable D call. CDR3 size: 14 residues. From germline, CDR1 is SEHNR and CDR2 FQNEAQ (reference sequence). The V gene lost 5 bases and the J gene lost 7 bases, with 17 bases spanning the gap. CDR3 sequence reads: CASSQVVGVSGYTF. CDR3 sequence (DNA): TGTGCCAGCAGCCAAGTTGTTGGGGTTTCTGGCTACACCTTC.

The chain combines TRBV4-1 with TRBJ2-1, with 8 nucleotides matching TRBD2. Trimming cost V 1 base and J 2 bases; bases outside gene matches: 7. The CDR3 is made up of 17 amino acids. The V gene's germline CDR1 is MGHRA and CDR2 YSYEKL. As DNA, the CDR3 is TGCGCCAGCAGCCAAGTGTTGGCCGGGAGGGCCTACAATGAGCAGTTCTTC. Its translation is CASSQVLAGRAYNEQFF.

The rearrangement joins TRBV7-2 to TRBJ2-1; D is unclear. Germline CDR1 and CDR2: SGHTA and FQGNSA. This CDR3 is 13 amino acids long. V was pared by 3 bases and J by 8 bases, with 11 bases between. The CDR3 here is CASSLSSGDEQFF. In DNA form, the CDR3 reads TGTGCCAGCAGCTTGTCTAGTGGGGATGAGCAGTTCTTC.

The chain's CDR3 is CASRSGTIGGYTF. DNA of the CDR3: TGTGCCAGCAGATCCGGGACAATCGGTGGCTACACCTTC. V and J are TRBV28 and TRBJ1-2, with D tentatively TRBD1 (6 bases). Germline lookup yields CDR1 MDHEN and CDR2 SYDVKM. V lost 6 bases and J 7 bases, leaving 15 bases between the germline ends. This CDR3 spans 13 amino acids.

The chain employs TRBV5-4 and TRBJ1-4; D not resolved. CDR1 and CDR2 (germline): SGHNT, YYREEE (reference sequence). The CDR3 runs to 14 residues. Trimming left V 0 bases short and J 0 bases short, with 3 bases between. The CDR3 is CASSLGATNEKLFF. Here the CDR3 DNA reads TGTGCCAGCAGCTTGGGTGCAACTAATGAAAAACTGTTTTTT.

J is TRBJ2-5 and V is TRBV27; TRBD1 or TRBD2 may be the D gene (7 bases each). Trimming removed 4 bases at V and 6 bases at J, with 18 bases between. This CDR3 spans 15 amino acids. CDR1 MNHEY and CDR2 SMNVEV come from the germline V gene (reference sequence). Written as DNA, the CDR3 is TGTGCCAGCAGTTATCAGGGGGAGGGCGGAAAGACCCAGTACTTC. It codes for CASSYQGEGGKTQYF.

V usage is TRBV28 and J usage is TRBJ2-6, with a tentative D call TRBD2 (5 bases). The V gene's germline CDR1 is MDHEN and CDR2 SYDVKM. The CDR3 covers 18 residues. The germline V and J ends were trimmed by 3 bases and 1 base, with 16 bases remaining between them. CDR3 nucleotides: TGTGCCAGCAGTTTTTACAGAGACGCGGGTTCTGGGGCCAACGTCCTGACTTTC. Translated: CASSFYRDAGSGANVLTF.

V and J are TRBV5-1 and TRBJ2-3; D perhaps matches TRBD2 (6 bases). Trimming stripped 4 bases from V and 2 bases from J, with 14 bases between. This CDR3 spans 15 amino acids. CDR1 SGHRS and CDR2 YFSETQ come from the germline V gene. DNA of the CDR3: TGCGCCAGCAGCCGGTCCGGGGACTTCACAGATACGCAGTATTTT. This translates into CASSRSGDFTDTQYF.

The chain employs TRBV7-2 and TRBJ1-4; D gene uncertain. The CDR3 totals 14 residues. Per germline, CDR1 SGHTA and CDR2 FQGNSA. The V end lost 5 bases, the J end lost 7 bases, and 14 bases lay between the germline ends. For the CDR3, the DNA is TGTGCCAGCAGCCTCATTGCGGGCGTTGAAAAACTGTTTTTT. Translated: CASSLIAGVEKLFF.

The rearrangement joins TRBV8-2 to TRBJ2-1; the table calls TRBD2, which could not be checked here. TRBV8-2 is classified as a pseudogene. This CDR3 region has 13 residues. CDR3 DNA: TGTGGCGGAAGACTAGCGGATTACAATGAGCAGTTCTTC. This gives the protein CGGRLADYNEQFF.

The rearrangement links TRBV9 to TRBJ2-1, with D perhaps matching TRBD1 (5 bases). This CDR3 spans 15 amino acids. Trimming left V 4 bases short and J 1 base short, with 12 bases between. Germline V gene sequence: CDR1 SGDLS, CDR2 YYNGEE. CDR3 region: CASSPSPGSYNEQFF. CDR3 in DNA: TGTGCCAGCAGCCCGAGCCCAGGGTCCTACAATGAGCAGTTCTTC.

J is TRBJ1-5 and V is TRBV29-1; D not certain. The germline CDR1 and CDR2 sequences are SQVTM and ANQGSEA. V lost 4 bases and J lost 6, with 13 bases in between. The CDR3 length is 13 residues. CDR3 in DNA: TGCAGCGTTGGCGATGGCATGGGTCAGCCCCAGCATTTT. This sequence encodes CSVGDGMGQPQHF.

This chain joins TRBV9 and TRBJ2-5; no clear D. CDR1 is SGDLS and CDR2 is YYNGEE in the germline V gene. The CDR3 length is 14 residues. V lost 4 bases, J lost 2 bases, and 12 bases lay in between. CDR3 DNA sequence: TGTGCCAGCAGCACGCAAACCGGACAAGAGACCCAGTACTTC. Translated: CASSTQTGQETQYF.

This clone showed up just once. DNA for the CDR3: TGCGCCAGCAGGTCCCAGGTCGACTCTGGAAACACCATATATTTT. Translation: CASRSQVDSGNTIYF. This chain joins TRBV5-1 and TRBJ1-3; D gene unclear. This CDR3 is built from 15 residues. Germline CDR1 is SGHRS and CDR2 is YFSETQ. V dropped 5 bases and J dropped 0 bases, with 12 bases sitting between them.